This T cell receptor (beta chain) emerged from a study of response to subunit inactivated influenza vaccine. Study-wide results and limits: There was a suggestion from the authors that each seasonal influenza vaccination recruits few new T cells.

V trimming: 5 bases; J trimming: 7 bases; junction bases outside the gene matches: 6. This CDR3 is built from 15 residues. The germline gives CDR1 SGHVS, CDR2 FQNEAQ. Using its own MiXCR run on the RT-PCR reads, TCRdb lists one record per CDR3 protein. This repertoire shows about 800,000 distinct CDR3 sequences, approximately 21% found once; its top ten account for 10%. On this clonotype itself: The antigen is not known.

This sequence joins TRBV7-8 and TRBJ1-4; 11 positions match TRBD1. The clonotype originates from a man aged 50-59 years who received an inactivated influenza vaccine. Here the sequenced sample was PBMCs from blood, taken about 5 days after vaccination. CDR3 nucleotide sequence: TGTGCCAGCAGCAGAAGGACAGGGGGCATTGAAAAACTGTTTTTT. It codes for CASSRRTGGIEKLFF. Variable domain in full (rest from reference TRBV7-8 and TRBJ1-4): GAGVSQSPRYKVAKRGQDVALRCDPISGHVSLFWYQQALGQGPEFLTYFQNEAQLDKSGLPSDRFFAERPEGSVSTLKIQRTQQEDSAVYLCASSRRTGGIEKLFFGSGTQLSVL.